The next 31 T cell receptor beta chains were all read from a single sample in a study of T cell responses to AZD1222 COVID-19 vaccine. Assay used: immunoSEQ multiplex PCR; TCRdb lists only in-frame clones, some missing. The sample lists about 160,000 clones; roughly nine tenths were seen once. The source was peripheral blood, collected 28 days after the second AZD1222 dose. The receptors here all came from an adult who received the AZD1222 COVID-19 vaccine.

This clone was counted a few times. This chain links TRBV28 with TRBJ1-1; no firm D call. This CDR3 is 14 amino acids long. Germline values: CDR1 MDHEN, CDR2 SYDVKM. V lost 4 bases to trimming and J lost 1 base, with 10 bases between them. The CDR3 here is CASSWGGANTEAFF. The CDR3 nucleotides read TGTGCCAGCAGTTGGGGAGGCGCGAACACTGAAGCTTTCTTT.

This clone was seen only once. The V gene is TRBV9, the J gene TRBJ1-2; D not certain. Germline V gives CDR1 SGDLS, CDR2 YYNGEE. V lost 0 bases and J 13 bases, leaving 13 bases between the germline ends. The CDR3 length is 12 residues. The CDR3 region has the DNA TGTGCCAGCAGCGTAGATCAAGGGAAGAGCACCTTC. As protein: CASSVDQGKSTF.

The V and J genes are TRBV5-1 and TRBJ2-1; either TRBD1 or TRBD2 may fit D (5 bases each). CDR3 size: 17 residues. Germline V lookup: CDR1 SGHRS, CDR2 YFSETQ. Trimming cost V 3 bases and J 0 bases, with 16 bases left between them. The CDR3 region is CASSSKSGTSSYNEQFF. In nucleotides, the CDR3 is TGCGCCAGCAGCTCCAAGTCCGGGACCAGCTCCTACAATGAGCAGTTCTTC.

The chain combines TRBV5-1 with TRBJ2-1; 7 bases are shared with TRBD1. The CDR3 extends over 15 amino acids. V gave up 2 bases and J gave up 4 bases; unmatched junction bases: 6. Germline V gives CDR1 SGHRS, CDR2 YFSETQ. The CDR3 nucleotides are TGCGCCAGCAGCTTAGGGGGCTCAAATTACAATGAGCAGTTCTTC. The encoded protein is CASSLGGSNYNEQFF.

V is TRBV5-4 and J is TRBJ1-2; D not certain. Trimming shortened V by 2 bases and J by 8 bases, and 22 bases separated the two germline ends. The germline CDR1 and CDR2 sequences are SGHNT and YYREEE (reference sequence). The length of the CDR3 is 16 residues. CDR3 loop: CASSFLLVDPSEGYTF. The CDR3 region has the DNA TGTGCCAGCAGCTTCCTTCTTGTGGACCCTAGCGAGGGCTACACCTTC.

The genes are TRBV15 and TRBJ1-3, with a tentative D call TRBD1 (5 bases). The CDR3 is 16 amino acids. The ends were cut back, 0 bases at V and 4 bases at J, with 13 bases in the middle. In germline, CDR1 is LNHNV, CDR2 YYDKDF (reference sequence). The CDR3 coding sequence is TGTGCCACCAGCAGAGATGGAGCAGGGCCGGGAAACACCATATATTTT. Translated, it gives CATSRDGAGPGNTIYF.

In its sample, this clone was seen a few times. The J gene is TRBJ2-7, the V gene TRBV27; 7 nucleotides align to TRBD2. J lost 4 bases, V lost 8 bases, and 20 bases had no gene match. The CDR3 has 17 residues. CDR1 is MNHEY and CDR2 is SMNVEV in the germline V gene (reference sequence). The CDR3 reads CASRTKASGPSPYEQYF. The CDR3 nucleotides are TGTGCCAGCCGGACGAAGGCTAGCGGTCCCTCCCCTTACGAGCAGTACTTC.

The genes are TRBV19 and TRBJ2-3; 7 bases map to TRBD1. CDR1 is LNHDA, CDR2 SQIVND, per germline (reference sequence). The CDR3 is 15 amino acids. The V segment lost 3 bases and the J segment 1 base; nucleotides outside the gene matches: 4. The CDR3 sequence: CASSITTGGTDTQYF. CDR3 bases: TGTGCCAGTAGTATTACAACAGGGGGCACAGATACGCAGTATTTT.

The rearrangement links TRBV15 to TRBJ1-5; 8 bases align to TRBD1. Trimming cost V 5 bases and J 7 bases; bases outside gene matches: 7. Germline assignment: CDR1 LNHNV and CDR2 YYDKDF (reference sequence). The CDR3 is 14 residues long. The CDR3 loop reads CATSRGQGRQPQHF. CDR3 nucleotides: TGTGCCACCAGCCGAGGACAGGGTCGACAGCCCCAGCATTTT. The whole variable domain, remainder taken from reference TRBV15 and TRBJ1-5, is DAMVIQNPRYQVTQFGKPVTLSCSQTLNHNVMYWYQQKSSQAPKLLFHYYDKDFNNEADTPDNFQSRRPNTSFCFLDIRSPGLGDTAMYLCATSRGQGRQPQHFGDGTRLSIL.

The chain couples TRBV2 to TRBJ1-4; D ambiguous. V lost 6 bases and J 5 bases, leaving 13 bases between the germline ends. Germline CDR1 is SNHLY and CDR2 is FYNNEI. The CDR3 totals 14 residues. The CDR3 protein is CASRETATNEKLFF. In DNA form, the CDR3 reads TGTGCCAGCAGGGAGACCGCTACCAATGAAAAACTGTTTTTT.

A remark on this clone: The sample holds other DNA sequences that translate to the same CDR3. The V and J genes are TRBV5-1 and TRBJ2-3; perhaps TRBD2 as D (5 bases). Trimming left V 4 bases short and J 2 bases short, with 14 bases between. This CDR3 has 15 amino acids. Per germline, CDR1 SGHRS and CDR2 YFSETQ. The CDR3 region has the DNA TGCGCCAGCAGCAGCTCGGGGAGAGTCACAGATACGCAGTATTTT. It translates to CASSSSGRVTDTQYF.

The chain uses TRBV27 and TRBJ2-7, with 7 bases lining up with TRBD2. Germline CDR1 and CDR2: MNHEY and SMNVEV (reference sequence). J lost 3 bases, V lost 6 bases, and 5 bases had no gene match. The CDR3 is made up of 13 amino acids. CDR3 loop: CASRDSGLYEQYF. CDR3 bases: TGTGCCAGCAGGGATAGCGGGCTCTACGAGCAGTACTTC.

The V call is TRBV24-1, the J call TRBJ1-2; TRBD1 agrees at 12 bases. V lost 4 bases to trimming and J lost 4 bases; unmatched junction nucleotides: 6. CDR1 and CDR2 (germline): KGHDR, SFDVKD. The CDR3 has 16 amino acids. The CDR3 DNA reads as TGTGCCACCAGTGACTATGGGACAGGGGGCGGCTATGGCTACACCTTC. Amino acid sequence: CATSDYGTGGGYGYTF.

This rearrangement joins TRBV6-5 to TRBJ2-7; TRBD1 aligns across 8 bases. V was pared by 0 bases and J by 7 bases, with 8 bases of the junction left unmatched. This CDR3 is 15 amino acids long. CDR1 MNHEY and CDR2 SVGAGI come from the germline V gene. This CDR3 reads CASSYSRTGILEQYF. The CDR3 DNA reads as TGTGCCAGCAGTTACTCGAGGACAGGGATTCTTGAGCAGTACTTC.

The rearrangement links TRBV5-1 to TRBJ1-5; tentatively, D is TRBD1 (5 bases). This CDR3 is 13 amino acids long. The V gene's germline CDR1 is SGHRS and CDR2 YFSETQ. V was cut by 0 bases and J by 6 bases, with 7 bases left in between. DNA for the CDR3: TGCGCCAGCAGCTTGGAGCAGGGTCAGCCCCAGCATTTT. It is translated as CASSLEQGQPQHF.

The chain has TRBV24-1 and TRBJ2-1; the D is unclear. Trimming pared 6 bases from V and 3 bases from J, leaving 8 bases between. The CDR3 covers 13 residues. Germline V lookup: CDR1 KGHDR, CDR2 SFDVKD. The CDR3 sequence is CATSNTLYNEQFF. CDR3 nucleotide sequence: TGTGCCACCAGTAATACCCTCTACAATGAGCAGTTCTTC.

The gene calls are TRBV10-3 and TRBJ2-7, with D maybe TRBD1 (5 bases). V lost 3 bases and J lost 5, with 14 bases in between. The CDR3 covers 14 residues. Looked up from germline, CDR1 is ENHRY and CDR2 is SYGVKD. The chain's CDR3 is CAISESQGQNEQYF. CDR3 sequence (DNA): TGTGCCATCAGTGAAAGCCAGGGTCAGAACGAGCAGTACTTC.

The rearrangement links TRBV4-1 to TRBJ2-7, with 11 bases fitting TRBD2. V was clipped by 0 bases and J by 0 bases; unmatched bases: 10. Germline values: CDR1 MGHRA, CDR2 YSYEKL. The CDR3 runs 19 residues. The CDR3 is CASSQDQTSGTNPSYEQYF. The CDR3 coding sequence is TGCGCCAGCAGCCAAGATCAGACTAGCGGGACTAATCCCTCCTACGAGCAGTACTTC.

The chain couples TRBV20-1 to TRBJ2-1; 9 positions match TRBD1. The germline gives CDR1 DFQATT, CDR2 SNEGSKA (reference sequence). V lost 3 bases, J lost 7 bases, and 10 bases stayed unmatched. CDR3 length: 15 amino acids. CDR3: CSASPGTGLGNEQFF. In DNA form, the CDR3 reads TGCAGTGCTAGTCCTGGGACAGGGCTGGGGAATGAGCAGTTCTTC.

In DNA form, the CDR3 reads TGTGCCAGCAGCACGAGGACAGGGCCAGGAGCTGCCTATGGCTACACCTTC. Its protein is CASSTRTGPGAAYGYTF. The gene calls are TRBV7-9 and TRBJ1-2, with 8 bases that match TRBD1. V lost 5 bases, J lost 4 bases, and 15 bases stayed unmatched. Germline V lookup: CDR1 SEHNR, CDR2 FQNEAQ (reference sequence). The CDR3 runs to 17 residues.

This clone has a handful of counts. V and J are TRBV4-1 and TRBJ1-1, with D uncertain. CDR1 and CDR2 (germline): MGHRA, YSYEKL. Trimming removed 5 bases from V and 0 bases from J, with 10 bases in between. This CDR3 contains 14 residues. The CDR3 protein is CASSSPVLNTEAFF. The CDR3 DNA sequence: TGCGCCAGCAGCTCCCCAGTTTTGAACACTGAAGCTTTCTTT.

The chain's CDR3 is CAISEGDSSYNSPLHF. The CDR3, as DNA: TGTGCCATCAGTGAGGGGGACAGCTCCTATAATTCACCCCTCCACTTT. The chain carries TRBV10-3 and TRBJ1-6; 7 bases match TRBD1. J was trimmed by 0 bases and V by 2 bases; bases with no gene match: 1. This CDR3 has 16 amino acids. Germline V gives CDR1 ENHRY, CDR2 SYGVKD.

In its sample, this clone was seen once. The V call is TRBV11-2, the J call TRBJ1-3; D is unresolved. The CDR3 runs 14 residues. Trimming shortened V by 2 bases and J by 4 bases, and 9 bases separated the two germline ends. The V gene's germline CDR1 is SGHAT and CDR2 FQNNGV. The CDR3 loop reads CASSLQASGNTIYF. Here the CDR3 DNA reads TGTGCCAGCAGCTTACAGGCGTCAGGAAACACCATATATTTT.

This chain links TRBV3-1 (or the pseudogene TRBV3-2) with TRBJ1-6; D unclear. The V and J ends lost 1 base and 10 bases respectively, with 5 bases between them. This CDR3 comprises 12 residues. Germline V gene data show CDR1 as LGHDT and CDR2 as YNNKEL (reference sequence). The CDR3 spells CASSQADSPLHF. The CDR3 bases are TGTGCCAGCAGCCAAGCAGACTCACCCCTCCACTTT.

This clone was seen a handful of times. The V call is TRBV27, the J call TRBJ2-7; tentatively, D is TRBD2 (5 bases). The V gene lost 5 bases and the J gene lost 6 bases, with 11 bases spanning the gap. This CDR3 is built from 12 residues. Germline V CDR1 and CDR2: MNHEY, SMNVEV (reference sequence). Written as DNA, the CDR3 is TGTGCCAGCAGTAAACTAGGCACCGAGCAGTACTTC. Translation gives CASSKLGTEQYF.

This chain joins TRBV18 and TRBJ1-4; 8 bases line up with TRBD1. The CDR3 sequence is 15 residues long. With V trimmed by 3 bases and J by 6 bases, 6 bases remained unmatched. Per germline, CDR1 KGHSH and CDR2 LQKENI. CDR3 DNA sequence: TGTGCCAGCTCACCGCTGACAGGGGACGATGAAAAACTGTTTTTT. This encodes CASSPLTGDDEKLFF.

The J gene is TRBJ1-1, the V gene TRBV11-2; 7 bases line up with TRBD1. The CDR3 is 13 amino acids. V was clipped by 6 bases and J by 8 bases; unmatched bases: 9. The germline V gene encodes CDR1 SGHAT and CDR2 FQNNGV. CDR3 residues: CASSRQGLPEAFF. CDR3 DNA: TGTGCCAGCAGTCGACAGGGCCTCCCAGAAGCTTTCTTT.

The chain uses TRBV7-9 and TRBJ2-2, with D uncertain. The V gene's germline CDR1 is SEHNR and CDR2 FQNEAQ (reference sequence). This CDR3 has 15 residues. Deletions cut 6 bases from V and 7 bases from J, with 18 bases between. The CDR3 nucleotides read TGTGCCAGCAGAGGACCAGCGAGCGAAAACGGGGAGCTGTTTTTT. Its translation is CASRGPASENGELFF.

Worth noting for this clone: The sample contains more than one DNA sequence encoding this CDR3. The chain has TRBV12-3 or TRBV12-4 and TRBJ2-1; D is possibly TRBD2 (5 bases). The CDR3 sequence is 11 residues long. With 5 bases removed from V and 10 bases from J, the gap between germline ends came to 9 bases. The CDR3 nucleotides are TGTGCCAGCAGTACCCAGCGGGAGCAGTTCTTC. Residues: CASSTQREQFF.

The V and J genes are TRBV29-1 and TRBJ1-2; TRBD1 matches at 8 bases. J lost 8 bases, V lost 3 bases, and 8 bases had no gene match. The CDR3 is made up of 13 amino acids. Germline CDR1 and CDR2: SQVTM and ANQGSEA. The CDR3: CSVDHGQGLGYTF. As DNA, the CDR3 is TGCAGCGTTGACCACGGACAGGGCCTGGGCTACACCTTC.

The J gene is TRBJ1-2, the V gene TRBV7-9; 9 bases align to TRBD1. CDR1 is SEHNR and CDR2 is FQNEAQ in the germline V gene (reference sequence). Unmatched junction bases numbered 9, after V lost 3 bases and J lost 4 bases. CDR3 length: 16 residues. DNA of the CDR3: TGTGCCAGCAGCTTGGGACAGGGCGATTGGGTCTATGGCTACACCTTC. It encodes CASSLGQGDWVYGYTF. Filled out from reference TRBV7-9 and TRBJ1-2, the complete variable domain reads DTGVSQNPRHKITKRGQNVTFRCDPISEHNRLYWYRQTLGQGPEFLTYFQNEAQLEKSRLLSDRFSAERPKGSFSTLEIQRTEQGDSAMYLCASSLGQGDWVYGYTFGSGTRLTVV.